The clone carrying this TCR beta chain was counted ten times or more. Antigen specificity is unknown. The data derive from a study of identical twins. Study-wide points: The study found excess low generation probability among twin-shared out-of-frame alpha sequences.

One entry per CDR3 protein results from TCRdb running MiXCR on the 5' RACE reads. The sample shows some 330,000 distinct CDR3 sequences, roughly 9% of them seen only once. The TCR originated in a woman aged 50 to 65 in good health. The material sequenced was naive T cells sorted from blood.

The CDR3 spells CASQEPGYSPLHF. The CDR3 nucleotides are TGTGCCAGCCAGGAGCCGGGGTATTCACCCCTCCACTTT. The chain couples TRBV12-3 or TRBV12-4 to TRBJ1-6; D is unclear. V was clipped by 8 bases and J by 8 bases, with 13 bases between them. The CDR3 covers 13 residues.